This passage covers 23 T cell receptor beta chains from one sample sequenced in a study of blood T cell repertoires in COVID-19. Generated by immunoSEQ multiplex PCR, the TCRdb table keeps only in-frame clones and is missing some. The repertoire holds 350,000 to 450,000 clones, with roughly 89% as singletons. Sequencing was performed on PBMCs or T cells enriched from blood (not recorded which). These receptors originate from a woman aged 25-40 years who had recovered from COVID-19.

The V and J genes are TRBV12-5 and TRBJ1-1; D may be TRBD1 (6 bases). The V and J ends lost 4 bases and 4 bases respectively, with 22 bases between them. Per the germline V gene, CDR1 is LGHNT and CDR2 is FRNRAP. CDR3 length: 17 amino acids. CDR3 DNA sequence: TGTGCTAGTGGTTCGCCCCTACTCAGGGGCGGAGGCACTGAAGCTTTCTTT. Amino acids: CASGSPLLRGGGTEAFF.

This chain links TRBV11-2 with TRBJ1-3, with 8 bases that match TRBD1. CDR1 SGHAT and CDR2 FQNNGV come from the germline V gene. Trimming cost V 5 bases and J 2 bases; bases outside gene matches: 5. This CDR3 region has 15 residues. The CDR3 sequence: CASSIDRGPGNTIYF. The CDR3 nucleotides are TGTGCCAGCAGCATCGACAGGGGTCCTGGAAACACCATATATTTT.

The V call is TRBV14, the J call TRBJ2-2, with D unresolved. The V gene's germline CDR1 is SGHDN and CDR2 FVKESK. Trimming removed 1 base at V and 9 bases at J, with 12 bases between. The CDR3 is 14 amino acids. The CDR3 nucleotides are TGTGCCAGCAGCCAAGGATCCGCGTCTAGGGAGCTGTTTTTT. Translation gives CASSQGSASRELFF.

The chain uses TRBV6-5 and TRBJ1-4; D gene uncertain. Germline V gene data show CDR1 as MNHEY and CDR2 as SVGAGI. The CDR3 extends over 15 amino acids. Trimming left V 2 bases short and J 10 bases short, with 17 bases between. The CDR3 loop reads CASSYLDGRDGKLFF. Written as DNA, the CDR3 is TGTGCCAGCAGTTACCTTGACGGGAGGGATGGAAAACTGTTTTTT.

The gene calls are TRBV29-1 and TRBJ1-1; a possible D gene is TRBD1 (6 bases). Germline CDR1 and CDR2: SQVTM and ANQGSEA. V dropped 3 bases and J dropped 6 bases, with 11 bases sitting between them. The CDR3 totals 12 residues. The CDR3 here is CSVDLGGPEAFF. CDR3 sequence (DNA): TGCAGCGTTGACCTCGGGGGGCCTGAAGCTTTCTTT.

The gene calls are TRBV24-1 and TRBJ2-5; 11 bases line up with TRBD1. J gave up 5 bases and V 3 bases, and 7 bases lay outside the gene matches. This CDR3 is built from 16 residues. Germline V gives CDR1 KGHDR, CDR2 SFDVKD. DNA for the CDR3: TGTGCCACCAGTGATGGACAGGGGGCCTACACGGAGACCCAGTACTTC. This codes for CATSDGQGAYTETQYF.

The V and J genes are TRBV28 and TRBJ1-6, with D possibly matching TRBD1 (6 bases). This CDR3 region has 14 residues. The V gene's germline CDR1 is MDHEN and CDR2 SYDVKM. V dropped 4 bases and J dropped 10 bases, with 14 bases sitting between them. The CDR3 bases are TGTGCCAGCAGTTCATTCGGGACACAGTCACCCCTCCACTTT. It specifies CASSSFGTQSPLHF.

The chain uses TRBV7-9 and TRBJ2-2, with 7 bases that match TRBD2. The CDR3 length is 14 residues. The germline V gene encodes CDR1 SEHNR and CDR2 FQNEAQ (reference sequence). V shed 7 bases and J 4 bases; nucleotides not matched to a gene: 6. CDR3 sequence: CASNPSGPTGELFF. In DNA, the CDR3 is TGTGCCAGCAACCCTAGCGGACCCACCGGGGAGCTGTTTTTT.

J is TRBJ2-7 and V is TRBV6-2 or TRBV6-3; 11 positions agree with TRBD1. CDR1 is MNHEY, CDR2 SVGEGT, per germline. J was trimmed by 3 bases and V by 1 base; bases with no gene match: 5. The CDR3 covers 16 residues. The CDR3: CASSYFPGQGDYEQYF. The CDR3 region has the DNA TGTGCCAGCAGTTACTTCCCGGGACAGGGGGACTACGAGCAGTACTTC.

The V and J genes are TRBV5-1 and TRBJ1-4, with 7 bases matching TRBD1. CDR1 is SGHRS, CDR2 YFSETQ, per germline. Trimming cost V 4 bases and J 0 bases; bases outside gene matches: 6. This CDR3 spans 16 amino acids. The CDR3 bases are TGCGCCAGCAGCCCCGGGACAGCTGCAACTAATGAAAAACTGTTTTTT. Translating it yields CASSPGTAATNEKLFF.

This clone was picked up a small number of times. As DNA, the CDR3 is TGCAGCGCCGCCCGGACTAGCGGGGGCCGATTCTACAATGAGCAGTTCTTC. As protein: CSAARTSGGRFYNEQFF. The chain combines TRBV29-1 with TRBJ2-1; 13 positions agree with TRBD2. The length of the CDR3 is 17 residues. Germline V gene lookup returns CDR1 SQVTM and CDR2 ANQGSEA. The ends lost 7 bases at V and 3 bases at J; junction bases unmatched: 12.

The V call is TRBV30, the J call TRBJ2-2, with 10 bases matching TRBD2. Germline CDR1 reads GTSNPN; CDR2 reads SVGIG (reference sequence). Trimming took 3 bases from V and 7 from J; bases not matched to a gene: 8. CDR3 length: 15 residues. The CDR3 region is CAWRISPSGGGELFF. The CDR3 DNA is TGTGCCTGGAGGATCAGTCCTAGCGGGGGCGGGGAGCTGTTTTTT.

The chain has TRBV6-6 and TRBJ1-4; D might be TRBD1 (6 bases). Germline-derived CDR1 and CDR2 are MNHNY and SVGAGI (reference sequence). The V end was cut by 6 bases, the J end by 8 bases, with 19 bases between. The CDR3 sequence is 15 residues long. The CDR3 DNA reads TGTGCCAGCAGATCCCGGACAGCCGGGGTGGAAAAACTGTTTTTT. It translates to CASRSRTAGVEKLFF.

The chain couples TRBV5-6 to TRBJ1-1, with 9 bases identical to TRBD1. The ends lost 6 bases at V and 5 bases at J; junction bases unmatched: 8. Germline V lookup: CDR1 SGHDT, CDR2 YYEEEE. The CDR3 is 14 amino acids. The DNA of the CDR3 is TGTGCCAGCACCCGGAGCGGGACAGGGACTGAAGCTTTCTTT. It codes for CASTRSGTGTEAFF.

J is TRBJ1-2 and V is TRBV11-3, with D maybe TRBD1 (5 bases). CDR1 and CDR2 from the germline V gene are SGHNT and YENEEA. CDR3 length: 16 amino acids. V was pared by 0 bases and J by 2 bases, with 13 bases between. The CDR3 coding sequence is TGTGCCAGCAGCTTAGACAAACAGGACCTAAACTATGGCTACACCTTC. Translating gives CASSLDKQDLNYGYTF.

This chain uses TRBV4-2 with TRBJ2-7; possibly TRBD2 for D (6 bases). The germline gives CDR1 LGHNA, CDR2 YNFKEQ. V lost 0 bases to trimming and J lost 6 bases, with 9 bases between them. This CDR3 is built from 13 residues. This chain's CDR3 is CASSQEEGPEQYF. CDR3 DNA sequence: TGTGCCAGCAGCCAAGAGGAGGGGCCCGAGCAGTACTTC.

This CDR3 is CASTRGGVGDGYTF. The DNA of the CDR3 is TGTGCCAGCACGCGCGGGGGCGTGGGGGATGGCTACACCTTC. The chain is built from TRBV6-5 and TRBJ1-2; the D gene is possibly TRBD1 (6 bases). This CDR3 comprises 14 residues. The ends were cut back, 7 bases at V and 6 bases at J, with 18 bases in the middle. Germline CDR1 is MNHEY and CDR2 is SVGAGI.

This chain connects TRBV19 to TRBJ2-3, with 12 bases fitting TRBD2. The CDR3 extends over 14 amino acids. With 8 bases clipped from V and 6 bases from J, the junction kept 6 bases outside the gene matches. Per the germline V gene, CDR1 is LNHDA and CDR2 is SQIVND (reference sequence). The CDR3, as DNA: TGTGCCAGTGCGACTAGCGGGAGTAGGGATACGCAGTATTTT. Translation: CASATSGSRDTQYF.

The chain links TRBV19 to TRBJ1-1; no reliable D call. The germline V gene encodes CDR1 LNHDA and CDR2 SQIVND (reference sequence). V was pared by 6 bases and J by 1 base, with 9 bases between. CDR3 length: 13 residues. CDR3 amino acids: CASSYRKNTEAFF. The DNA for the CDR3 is TGTGCCAGTAGCTACAGAAAGAACACTGAAGCTTTCTTT.

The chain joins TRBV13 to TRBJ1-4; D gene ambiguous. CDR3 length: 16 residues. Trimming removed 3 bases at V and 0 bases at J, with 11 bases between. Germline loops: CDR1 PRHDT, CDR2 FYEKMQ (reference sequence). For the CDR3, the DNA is TGTGCCAGCAGCTTCAGAACTAGTGCAACTAATGAAAAACTGTTTTTT. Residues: CASSFRTSATNEKLFF.

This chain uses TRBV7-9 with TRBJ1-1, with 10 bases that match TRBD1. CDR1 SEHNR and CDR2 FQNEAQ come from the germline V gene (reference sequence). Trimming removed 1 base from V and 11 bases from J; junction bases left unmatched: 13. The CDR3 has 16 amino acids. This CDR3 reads CASSLGTGTGEFSAFF. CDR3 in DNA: TGTGCCAGCAGCTTAGGTACCGGGACAGGGGAATTTTCGGCTTTCTTT.

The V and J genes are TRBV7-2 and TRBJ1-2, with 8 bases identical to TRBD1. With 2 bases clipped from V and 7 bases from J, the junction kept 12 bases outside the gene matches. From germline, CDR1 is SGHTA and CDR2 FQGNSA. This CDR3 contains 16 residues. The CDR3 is CASSLRGPSGGVGYTF. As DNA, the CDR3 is TGTGCCAGCAGCTTACGTGGCCCCTCAGGGGGCGTTGGCTACACCTTC.

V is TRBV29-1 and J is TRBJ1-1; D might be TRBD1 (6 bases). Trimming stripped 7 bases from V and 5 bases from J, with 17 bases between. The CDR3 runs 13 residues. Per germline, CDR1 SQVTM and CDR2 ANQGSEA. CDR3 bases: TGCAGCGGTGTGTGGGGGCGCGGGACTGAAGCTTTCTTT. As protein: CSGVWGRGTEAFF.